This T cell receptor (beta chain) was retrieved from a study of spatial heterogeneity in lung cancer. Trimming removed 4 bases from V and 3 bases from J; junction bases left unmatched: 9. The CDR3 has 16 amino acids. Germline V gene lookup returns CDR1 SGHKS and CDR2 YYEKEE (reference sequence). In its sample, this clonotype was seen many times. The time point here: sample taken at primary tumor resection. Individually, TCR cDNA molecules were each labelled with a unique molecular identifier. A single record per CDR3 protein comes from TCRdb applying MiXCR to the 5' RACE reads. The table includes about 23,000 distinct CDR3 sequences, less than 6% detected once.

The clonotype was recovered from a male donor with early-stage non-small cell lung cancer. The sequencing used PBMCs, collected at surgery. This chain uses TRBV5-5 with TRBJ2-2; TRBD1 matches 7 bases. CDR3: CASSRTGTDDTGELFF. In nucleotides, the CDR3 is TGTGCCAGCAGCCGAACCGGGACAGATGACACCGGGGAGCTGTTTTTT.